These 10 T cell receptor beta chains were sequenced from one sample in a study of cytomegalovirus exposure and HLA in healthy donors. The table came from immunoSEQ multiplex PCR; TCRdb's copy has only in-frame clones and leaves some out. The sample lists 95,000 to 150,000 clones, roughly 88% seen once, with roughly 6% in the top ten. The material sequenced was PBMCs. The receptor set was obtained from a woman aged 18-29 years in good health and CMV-seropositive.

This rearrangement joins TRBV2 to TRBJ1-2; TRBD1 is a possible D gene (6 bases). Trimming removed 2 bases at V and 7 bases at J, with 11 bases between. This CDR3 region has 13 residues. Per germline, CDR1 SNHLY and CDR2 FYNNEI. The CDR3 DNA sequence: TGTGCCAGCAGTGAAATGGGGGGGGCTGGCTACACCTTC. Translated: CASSEMGGAGYTF. The full variable domain, with the rest looked up from reference TRBV2 and TRBJ1-2, is EPEVTQTPSHQVTQMGQEVILRCVPISNHLYFYWYRQILGQKVEFLVSFYNNEISEKSEIFDDQFSVERPDGSNFTLKIRSTKLEDSAMYFCASSEMGGAGYTFGSGTRLTVV.

The chain combines TRBV23-1 with TRBJ1-4; D perhaps matches TRBD1 (5 bases). TRBV23-1 is known as an ORF, though its function is uncertain. V dropped 4 bases and J dropped 3 bases, with 9 bases sitting between them. The CDR3 extends over 14 amino acids. CDR3 nucleotide sequence: TGCGCCAGCAGTCTCCGGGGGGCTAATGAAAAACTGTTTTTT. As protein: CASSLRGANEKLFF.

This clone was observed once. The chain recombines TRBV19 with TRBJ1-1, with D unresolved. Germline assignment: CDR1 LNHDA and CDR2 SQIVND (reference sequence). Deletions cut 7 bases from V and 8 bases from J, with 20 bases between. The CDR3 is 14 amino acids. The CDR3 sequence: CASIPRAGRREAFF. The CDR3 DNA sequence: TGTGCCAGTATTCCGAGGGCGGGCCGGAGGGAAGCTTTCTTT.

The V and J genes are TRBV18 and TRBJ1-1; 7 bases are shared with TRBD1. CDR1 is KGHSH, CDR2 LQKENI, per germline. After removal of 4 bases from V and 0 bases from J, the junction contained 2 bases not matched to a gene. CDR3 length equals 14 residues. The CDR3 sequence is CASSLGTVNTEAFF. CDR3 in DNA: TGTGCCAGCTCACTCGGGACAGTGAACACTGAAGCTTTCTTT.

This clone showed up just once. The chain is built from TRBV7-2 and TRBJ2-3; the match to TRBD2 covers 8 bases. The CDR3 has 15 amino acids. V gave up 5 bases and J gave up 0 bases; unmatched junction bases: 4. CDR1 and CDR2 (germline): SGHTA, FQGNSA. CDR3 loop: CASSPGGVSTDTQYF. For the CDR3, the DNA is TGTGCCAGCAGCCCGGGGGGGGTTAGCACAGATACGCAGTATTTT.

The chain is built from TRBV11-2 and TRBJ1-1; D is perhaps TRBD1 (5 bases). CDR1 SGHAT and CDR2 FQNNGV come from the germline V gene. Between the trimmed V and J ends, which lost 0 bases and 4 bases, there was a span of 6 bases. CDR3 size: 13 residues. CDR3 coding DNA: TGTGCCAGCAGCTTAGAGGGGCCCACTGAAGCTTTCTTT. Translated: CASSLEGPTEAFF.

The rearrangement uses TRBV29-1 and TRBJ1-1; 7 nucleotides match TRBD1. CDR3 length equals 13 residues. The V gene end was trimmed by 4 bases and the J gene end by 4 bases; junction bases not matched to a gene: 6. Germline assignment: CDR1 SQVTM and CDR2 ANQGSEA. CDR3 amino acids: CSVGRGPGTEAFF. The DNA of the CDR3 is TGCAGCGTTGGTAGGGGGCCAGGCACTGAAGCTTTCTTT.

CDR3 residues: CASSLGRGQGSQETQYF. The CDR3 region has the DNA TGTGCCAGCAGCTTAGGACGGGGACAGGGAAGCCAAGAGACCCAGTACTTC. The chain couples TRBV7-9 to TRBJ2-5, with 9 nucleotides matching TRBD1. Germline assignment: CDR1 SEHNR and CDR2 FQNEAQ (reference sequence). Trimming removed 1 base from V and 1 base from J; junction bases left unmatched: 7. The CDR3 has 17 amino acids.

J is TRBJ1-3 and V is TRBV6-1; 7 bases line up with TRBD1. After removal of 3 bases from V and 0 bases from J, the junction contained 11 bases not matched to a gene. Germline lookup yields CDR1 MNHNS and CDR2 SASEGT. The CDR3 runs to 18 residues. The CDR3 region is CASSESTTGRLSGNTIYF. The CDR3, as DNA: TGTGCCAGCAGTGAGAGTACGACAGGGCGACTCTCTGGAAACACCATATATTTT.

A single count supports this clone. The genes are TRBV13 and TRBJ1-1; 7 positions match TRBD1. The length of the CDR3 is 12 residues. Germline-derived CDR1 and CDR2 are PRHDT and FYEKMQ (reference sequence). The J segment lost 10 bases and the V segment lost 5 bases, leaving 7 bases of the junction unmatched. CDR3 loop: CASSPSTGPAFF. The CDR3 region has the DNA TGTGCCAGCAGCCCGTCGACAGGGCCAGCTTTCTTT. Complete variable domain (other parts from reference TRBV13 and TRBJ1-1): AAGVIQSPRHLIKEKRETATLKCYPIPRHDTVYWYQQGPGQDPQFLISFYEKMQSDKGSIPDRFSAQQFSDYHSELNMSSLELGDSALYFCASSPSTGPAFFGQGTRLTVV.